Below, 21 T cell receptor beta chains from the same sample are listed, as sequenced in a study of Graves' ophthalmopathy and Graves' hyperthyroidism. Amplification of TCR beta CDR3 regions used RNA transcripts. First-round RT-PCR relied on HTBI primers, and a second-round multiplex PCR came next. Each CDR3 protein gets one entry after TCRdb re-called the multiplex PCR reads with MiXCR. The sample lists 200,000 to 250,000 distinct CDR3 sequences, around a fifth seen once, with more than 35% in the top ten. Sequenced input: peripheral blood. Receptor source: a woman aged 45-65 years with Graves' ophthalmopathy.

This clonotype was counted many times. This rearrangement joins TRBV18 to TRBJ1-3; D call uncertain. Per the germline V gene, CDR1 is KGHSH and CDR2 is LQKENI. The ends were cut back, 4 bases at V and 0 bases at J, with 10 bases in the middle. This CDR3 contains 15 residues. The CDR3 nucleotides are TGTGCCAGCTCACGGAGGGTGGCCTCTGGAAACACCATATATTTT. It translates to CASSRRVASGNTIYF.

This clonotype was counted a few times. The gene calls are TRBV28 and TRBJ2-5; TRBD1 aligns across 12 bases. This CDR3 is built from 15 residues. The ends lost 6 bases at V and 5 bases at J; junction bases unmatched: 7. Per the germline V gene, CDR1 is MDHEN and CDR2 is SYDVKM. CDR3 nucleotides: TGTGCCAGCAGGACGGGACAGGGGGCCGGGGAGACCCAGTACTTC. It yields the protein CASRTGQGAGETQYF. The full variable domain, completed using reference TRBV28 and TRBJ2-5, is DVKVTQSSRYLVKRTGEKVFLECVQDMDHENMFWYRQDPGLGLRLIYFSYDVKMKEKGDIPEGYSVSREKKERFSLILESASTNQTSMYLCASRTGQGAGETQYFGPGTRLLVL.

In this sample, this clonotype turned up many times. The chain employs TRBV27 and TRBJ2-3; TRBD2 agrees at 7 bases. The V and J ends lost 2 bases and 2 bases, in that order; junction bases with no gene match: 4. CDR1 and CDR2 from the germline V gene are MNHEY and SMNVEV (reference sequence). The CDR3 contains 15 residues. This chain's CDR3 is CASSLHGTTTDTQYF. CDR3 nucleotide sequence: TGTGCCAGCAGTTTACATGGGACTACCACAGATACGCAGTATTTT.

The rearrangement uses TRBV28 and TRBJ1-5; possible D gene TRBD1, 5 bases. The length of the CDR3 is 15 residues. V lost 4 bases, J lost 6 bases, and 16 bases lay in between. CDR1 is MDHEN and CDR2 is SYDVKM in the germline V gene. CDR3 amino acids: CASSSRGGDSQPQHF. The CDR3 DNA sequence: TGTGCCAGCAGTTCCCGGGGGGGGGATAGTCAGCCCCAGCATTTT.

Many counts were recorded for this clonotype. This chain connects TRBV10-2 to TRBJ2-5; 8 nucleotides agree with TRBD2. After removal of 3 bases from V and 5 bases from J, the junction contained 8 bases not matched to a gene. CDR1 is WSHSY and CDR2 is SAAADI in the germline V gene. This CDR3 contains 15 residues. CDR3 nucleotides: TGCGCCAGCAGTGACGTTATACGGGAGGGGGAGACCCAGTACTTC. This encodes CASSDVIREGETQYF.

The chain employs TRBV5-1 and TRBJ2-7; D unclear. With 1 base removed from V and 2 bases from J, the gap between germline ends came to 16 bases. In germline, CDR1 is SGHRS, CDR2 YFSETQ. The CDR3 has 16 residues. The CDR3 DNA reads TGCGCCAGCAGCTTGTTGTCGAGACTCGAAACCTACGAGCAGTACTTC. The encoded protein is CASSLLSRLETYEQYF.

Ten or more counts support this clonotype. This chain links TRBV4-1 with TRBJ1-5; D not certain. CDR1 is MGHRA, CDR2 YSYEKL, per germline. The CDR3 consists of 16 residues. The V and J ends lost 4 bases and 7 bases respectively, with 20 bases between them. For the CDR3, the DNA is TGCGCCAGCAGCCCGGGGAACCCATCCGGGAGGCAGCCCCAGCATTTT. Protein product: CASSPGNPSGRQPQHF.

This clonotype was detected a few times. CDR3 bases: TGCAGTGCTAGAGACCCGGGGGGGGCCGAGAACACTGAAGCTTTCTTT. This translates into CSARDPGGAENTEAFF. The rearrangement links TRBV20-1 to TRBJ1-1, with D possibly TRBD1 on 6 matching bases. V was pared by 0 bases and J by 1 base, with 15 bases between. This CDR3 has 16 residues. Germline-derived CDR1 and CDR2 are DFQATT and SNEGSKA (reference sequence).

The chain employs TRBV6-1 and TRBJ2-7; TRBD1 matches at 8 bases. The CDR3 spans 13 residues. J was trimmed by 7 bases and V by 2 bases; bases with no gene match: 4. CDR1 MNHNS and CDR2 SASEGT come from the germline V gene. For the CDR3, the DNA is TGTGCCAGCAGTGAAAACAGGGGGAGAGAGCAGTACTTC. Translating it yields CASSENRGREQYF.

Ten or more counts support this clonotype. V gene TRBV9 combines with J gene TRBJ2-5; TRBD1 matches 7 bases. Germline CDR1 is SGDLS and CDR2 is YYNGEE. The ends lost 3 bases at V and 1 base at J; junction bases unmatched: 3. There are 14 residues in the CDR3. The CDR3 region is CASSATGFQETQYF. CDR3 DNA: TGTGCCAGCAGCGCGACAGGGTTCCAAGAGACCCAGTACTTC.

This clonotype was observed many times. The chain carries TRBV19 and TRBJ2-1, with D perhaps matching TRBD2 (6 bases). Trimming stripped 8 bases from V and 3 bases from J, with 17 bases between. This CDR3 comprises 15 residues. From germline, CDR1 is LNHDA and CDR2 SQIVND (reference sequence). The CDR3 DNA is TGTGCCAGTGGGGTCTCTAGCGACCACTACAATGAGCAGTTCTTC. Protein: CASGVSSDHYNEQFF.

Remarks on this clonotype: The junction differs from germline at one of its ends, possibly a read error. This rearrangement joins TRBV12-3 or TRBV12-4 to TRBJ2-5; 9 bases match TRBD1. The CDR3 length is 15 residues. CDR3 in DNA: TGTGCCAGCACTTCGAACAGGGGGCTTCAAGAGTCCCAGTACTTC. Its protein is CASTSNRGLQESQYF.

This clonotype was picked up many times. The chain couples TRBV6-1 to TRBJ1-5, with TRBD1 identical over 9 bases. CDR3 size: 15 residues. With V trimmed by 1 base and J by 6 bases, 4 bases remained unmatched. Per the germline V gene, CDR1 is MNHNS and CDR2 is SASEGT. The CDR3 DNA follows: TGTGCCAGCAGTGAAGAAGGGACAGGGTTTCAGCCCCAGCATTTT. Protein: CASSEEGTGFQPQHF.

The sample holds one count of this clonotype. The chain uses TRBV6-2 or TRBV6-3 and TRBJ1-5; maybe TRBD1 (5 bases). The CDR3 extends over 14 amino acids. Trimming shortened V by 6 bases and J by 1 base, and 10 bases separated the two germline ends. CDR1 and CDR2 (germline): MNHEY, SVGEGT. The CDR3 sequence: CASRRDLSNQPQHF. DNA of the CDR3: TGTGCCAGCAGGCGGGACTTAAGCAATCAGCCCCAGCATTTT.

This clonotype has ten or more counts. The chain has TRBV20-1 and TRBJ1-2; the D gene is possibly TRBD1 (5 bases). Germline V gene sequence: CDR1 DFQATT, CDR2 SNEGSKA (reference sequence). V lost 6 bases, J lost 4 bases, and 15 bases lay in between. There are 13 residues in the CDR3. This CDR3 is CSARDATTYGYTF. The DNA for the CDR3 is TGCAGTGCCCGGGACGCCACCACCTATGGCTACACCTTC.

The chain has TRBV6-1 and TRBJ1-5; perhaps TRBD1 as D (6 bases). V was pared by 6 bases and J by 4 bases, with 16 bases between. The germline gives CDR1 MNHNS, CDR2 SASEGT. CDR3 length: 15 residues. CDR3 protein: CASRGDIRGNQPQHF. CDR3 DNA sequence: TGTGCCAGCAGAGGGGACATCCGGGGGAATCAGCCCCAGCATTTT.

The sample holds many counts of this clonotype. The gene calls are TRBV28 and TRBJ2-5; D not certain. Germline assignment: CDR1 MDHEN and CDR2 SYDVKM. CDR3 size: 12 residues. V shed 3 bases and J shed 3 bases, with 5 bases lying between them. CDR3 sequence (DNA): TGTGCCAGCAGTTTGACAAAAGAGACCCAGTACTTC. This gives the protein CASSLTKETQYF. The full variable domain, in which reference TRBV28 and TRBJ2-5 provide the parts outside the CDR3, is DVKVTQSSRYLVKRTGEKVFLECVQDMDHENMFWYRQDPGLGLRLIYFSYDVKMKEKGDIPEGYSVSREKKERFSLILESASTNQTSMYLCASSLTKETQYFGPGTRLLVL.

The chain has TRBV15 and TRBJ2-5; D is ambiguous. The germline V and J ends were trimmed by 1 base and 7 bases, with 10 bases remaining between them. This CDR3 region has 13 residues. CDR1 and CDR2 from the germline V gene are LNHNV and YYDKDF (reference sequence). Written as DNA, the CDR3 is TGTGCCACCAGCAGAGCTAGTAGTGGGACCCAGTACTTC. This codes for CATSRASSGTQYF.

This clonotype was counted at least ten times. This CDR3 reads CSGQLQETQYF. The CDR3 region has the DNA TGCAGCGGTCAGCTACAAGAGACCCAGTACTTC. The chain carries TRBV29-1 and TRBJ2-5; D is unresolved. Germline CDR1 is SQVTM and CDR2 is ANQGSEA. This CDR3 is built from 11 residues. V lost 7 bases and J lost 2, with 8 bases in between.

Ten or more counts support this clonotype. The CDR3 region is CASRKQPNTEAFF. For the CDR3, the DNA is TGTGCCAGCCGAAAACAACCTAACACTGAAGCTTTCTTT. The V gene is TRBV7-3, the J gene TRBJ1-1; no firm D call. Looked up from germline, CDR1 is SGHTA and CDR2 is FQGTGA. Trimming cost V 8 bases and J 2 bases, with 12 bases left between them. The CDR3 has 13 amino acids.

The J gene is TRBJ1-5, the V gene TRBV11-2, with 8 positions matching TRBD1. With V trimmed by 3 bases and J by 6 bases, 10 bases remained unmatched. The germline gives CDR1 SGHAT, CDR2 FQNNGV. The CDR3 is 16 amino acids. The chain's CDR3 is CASSFQQGGGGQPQHF. The CDR3 DNA reads as TGTGCCAGCAGCTTTCAACAGGGGGGAGGCGGTCAGCCCCAGCATTTT.